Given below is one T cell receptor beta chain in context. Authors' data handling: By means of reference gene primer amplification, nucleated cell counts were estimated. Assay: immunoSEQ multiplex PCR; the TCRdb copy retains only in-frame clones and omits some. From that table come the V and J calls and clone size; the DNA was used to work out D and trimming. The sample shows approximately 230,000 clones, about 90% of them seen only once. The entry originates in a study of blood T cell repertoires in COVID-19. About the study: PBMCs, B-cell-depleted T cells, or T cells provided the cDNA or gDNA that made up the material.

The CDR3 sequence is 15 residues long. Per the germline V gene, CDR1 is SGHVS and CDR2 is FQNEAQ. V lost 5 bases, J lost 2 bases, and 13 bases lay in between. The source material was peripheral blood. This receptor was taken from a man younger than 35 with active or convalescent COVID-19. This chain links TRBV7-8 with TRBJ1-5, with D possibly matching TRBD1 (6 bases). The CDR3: CASSRGGGGNQPQHF. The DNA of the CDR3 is TGTGCCAGCAGCCGAGGGGGAGGTGGCAATCAGCCCCAGCATTTT.